This is a list of T cell receptor beta chains from one sample in a study of beta chain features in type 1 diabetes. Data came from immunoSEQ multiplex PCR; TCRdb stores just in-frame clones and leaves some out. The sample consists of roughly 450,000 clones, about 14% of them appearing once. Source material: naive CD4+ T cells from blood. Receptors originate from a man aged 25 to 45 in good health. Each CDR3 is given with its conserved first and last residue. The D gene is left open where the match is weak. Some rows mark clone size as missing; the rest say once, few, many or name a class of expanded clone.

J gene,CDR3 length,D gene,clone size,V gene,CDR3 protein,CDR3 DNA
TRBJ2-5,20,TRBD1,few,TRBV5-1,CASSSPQGTGRLGAQETQYF,TGCGCCAGCAGCTCGCCACAGGGGACAGGGAGACTGGGGGCCCAAGAGACCCAGTACTTC
TRBJ2-3,13,-,few,TRBV30,CARAGGGTDTQYF,TGTGCCAGGGCCGGTGGAGGCACAGATACGCAGTATTTT
TRBJ2-6,16,-,few,TRBV5-6,CASSTDISRGANVLTF,TGTGCCAGCAGCACGGACATATCCCGTGGGGCCAACGTCCTGACTTTC
TRBJ2-1,14,-,-,TRBV29-1,CSAPTGSSYNEQFF,TGCAGCGCCCCCACAGGGAGCTCCTACAATGAGCAGTTCTTC
TRBJ2-5,16,TRBD2,-,TRBV25-1,CASSEHSGGARETQYF,TGTGCCAGCAGTGAACATAGCGGGGGGGCTCGGGAGACCCAGTACTTC
TRBJ2-3,17,-,few,TRBV4-1,CASSQVLTSQLTDTQYF,TGCGCCAGCAGCCAAGTCCTGACAAGCCAGCTCACAGATACGCAGTATTTT
TRBJ2-1,14,-,few,TRBV5-6,CASSLSATYNEQFF,TGTGCCAGCAGCTTAAGCGCGACCTACAATGAGCAGTTCTTC
TRBJ2-5,12,-,few,TRBV7-9,CASSLQSETQYF,TGTGCCAGCAGCTTACAGTCAGAGACCCAGTACTTC
TRBJ2-5,15,TRBD2,few,TRBV5-6,CASSLGLADQETQYF,TGTGCCAGCAGCTTGGGACTAGCGGATCAAGAGACCCAGTACTTC
TRBJ1-6,15,TRBD1,-,TRBV7-2,CASSLVDRVNSPLHF,TGTGCCAGCAGCTTAGTGGACAGGGTTAATTCACCCCTCCACTTT
TRBJ1-2,14,-,few,TRBV5-1,CASSLEGIGYGYTF,TGCGCCAGCAGCTTGGAAGGTATCGGCTATGGCTACACCTTC
TRBJ1-5,11,-,few,TRBV19,CASSEGNPQHF,TGTGCCAGTAGTGAGGGGAACCCCCAGCATTTT
TRBJ1-5,14,-,-,TRBV9,CASSVEASPQPQHF,TGTGCCAGCAGCGTAGAGGCCAGTCCCCAGCCCCAGCATTTT
TRBJ1-1,15,-,few,TRBV7-2,CASSPLRRVNTEAFF,TGTGCCAGCAGCCCCTTAAGGAGGGTGAACACTGAAGCTTTCTTT
TRBJ2-3,15,TRBD2,-,TRBV5-4,CASSSLAGSTDTQYF,TGTGCCAGCAGCTCACTAGCGGGGAGCACAGATACGCAGTATTTT
TRBJ2-3,16,TRBD2,-,TRBV4-3,CASSQDRAGETDTQYF,TGCGCCAGCAGCCAAGACCGAGCGGGGGAAACAGATACGCAGTATTTT
TRBJ1-5,13,-,few,TRBV30,CAWSVGVTQPQHF,TGTGCCTGGAGTGTAGGGGTGACTCAGCCCCAGCATTTT
TRBJ1-1,14,-,few,TRBV29-1,CSVKSRGRDTEAFF,TGCAGCGTCAAATCCCGGGGACGGGACACTGAAGCTTTCTTT
TRBJ2-5,13,-,few,TRBV4-1,CASSRDLFETQYF,TGCGCCAGCAGCCGAGATCTGTTCGAGACCCAGTACTTC
TRBJ1-2,12,-,few,TRBV29-1,CSVVWSNYGYTF,TGCAGCGTTGTATGGTCTAACTATGGCTACACCTTC
TRBJ2-1,10,TRBD1,-,TRBV20-1,CSAETGGLFF,TGCAGTGCTGAGACAGGGGGCCTGTTCTTC
TRBJ1-1,15,-,few,TRBV25-1,CASSELKGHNTEAFF,TGTGCCAGCAGTGAATTAAAGGGGCATAACACTGAAGCTTTCTTT
TRBJ1-5,15,-,-,TRBV7-2,CASSSVDSWDQPQHF,TGTGCCAGCAGCTCAGTGGACAGTTGGGATCAGCCCCAGCATTTT
TRBJ2-1,14,-,few,TRBV15,CATSRGVGGGPEFF,TGTGCCACCAGCAGAGGAGTAGGGGGAGGGCCGGAGTTCTTC
TRBJ2-1,15,TRBD1,few,TRBV7-9,CASSKRGQAYNEQFF,TGTGCCAGCAGCAAGAGGGGACAGGCCTACAATGAGCAGTTCTTC
TRBJ2-1,17,TRBD2,few,TRBV4-3,CASSHGVGAGGQGEQFF,TGCGCCAGCAGCCATGGGGTTGGGGCGGGAGGTCAGGGTGAGCAGTTCTTC
TRBJ1-2,17,-,few,TRBV4-1,CASSQAITPLGVYGYTF,TGCGCCAGCAGCCAAGCAATAACCCCCTTGGGGGTCTATGGCTACACCTTC
TRBJ1-1,10,-,-,TRBV20-1,CSAVRTEAFF,TGCAGTGCGGTTCGCACTGAAGCTTTCTTT
TRBJ2-1,15,-,-,TRBV5-1,CASSLEGYPYNEQFF,TGCGCCAGCAGCTTGGAGGGGTACCCCTACAATGAGCAGTTCTTC
TRBJ2-1,14,TRBD2,few,TRBV5-1,CASSLGTSGNEQFF,TGCGCCAGCAGCCTCGGGACTAGCGGCAATGAGCAGTTCTTC
TRBJ1-3,15,-,few,TRBV9,CASSVDSVSGNTIYF,TGTGCCAGCAGCGTTGACTCTGTCTCTGGAAACACCATATATTTT
TRBJ1-2,13,-,few,TRBV19,CASSNGGTAGYTF,TGTGCCAGTAGTAACGGGGGAACTGCTGGCTACACCTTC
TRBJ2-2,17,-,-,TRBV5-6,CASSLAGAGRGAGELFF,TGTGCCAGCAGCTTGGCTGGGGCAGGACGCGGCGCCGGGGAGCTGTTTTTT
TRBJ2-4,16,-,few,TRBV28,CASTTIRGLAKNIQYF,TGTGCCAGCACCACTATCCGCGGTCTAGCCAAAAACATTCAGTACTTC
TRBJ1-1,14,-,-,TRBV7-9,CASSPTTVAGEAFF,TGTGCCAGCAGTCCTACGACCGTAGCCGGGGAAGCTTTCTTT
TRBJ2-3,16,TRBD2,-,TRBV2,CASSGSGGSSTDTQYF,TGTGCCAGCAGTGGAAGCGGGGGGTCTAGCACAGATACGCAGTATTTT
TRBJ2-1,15,TRBD2,-,TRBV7-2,CASSLAGGAYNEQFF,TGTGCCAGCAGCTTGGCGGGAGGCGCCTACAATGAGCAGTTCTTC
TRBJ1-1,11,-,-,TRBV29-1,CSSFQGTEAFF,TGCAGCTCTTTTCAGGGAACTGAAGCTTTCTTT
TRBJ1-2,13,-,few,TRBV7-6,CASSQRGSYGYTF,TGTGCCAGCAGCCAGAGAGGGAGCTATGGCTACACCTTC
TRBJ2-3,12,-,-,TRBV11-2,CASKYLGPVSSF,TGTGCCAGCAAGTACTTGGGCCCTGTGTCGTCTTTT
TRBJ2-1,16,-,few,TRBV14,CASSQGGMAGYNEQFF,TGTGCCAGCAGCCAAGGGGGAATGGCAGGATACAATGAGCAGTTCTTC
TRBJ2-3,16,TRBD2,-,TRBV5-1,CASSLELAHSTDTQYF,TGCGCCAGCAGCTTGGAACTAGCGCATAGCACAGATACGCAGTATTTT
TRBJ1-1,12,-,-,TRBV27,CASSRRGTEAFF,TGTGCCAGCAGTCGCAGGGGTACTGAAGCTTTCTTT
TRBJ2-1,16,TRBD2,few,TRBV9,CASSVGKLAGGNEQFF,TGTGCCAGCAGCGTTGGTAAACTAGCGGGGGGCAATGAGCAGTTCTTC
TRBJ2-1,15,-,few,TRBV6-4,CASSDFSGVGNEQFF,TGTGCCAGCAGTGACTTTAGCGGCGTCGGCAATGAGCAGTTCTTC
TRBJ2-1,15,TRBD2,-,TRBV13,CASSSTSGTYNEQFF,TGTGCCAGCAGCTCGACTAGCGGGACCTACAATGAGCAGTTCTTC
TRBJ2-1,14,-,few,TRBV5-4,CASSLTSHDNEQFF,TGTGCCAGCAGCTTGACGAGTCACGACAATGAGCAGTTCTTC
TRBJ1-2,11,-,-,TRBV29-1,CSVEDSKGYTF,TGCAGCGTTGAAGATTCGAAGGGCTACACCTTC
TRBJ1-1,13,-,many,TRBV30,CAWSPTSATEAFF,TGTGCCTGGTCTCCCACTTCGGCGACTGAAGCTTTCTTT
TRBJ2-1,15,TRBD2,-,TRBV7-8,CASSSLAGGPGALFF,TGTGCCAGCAGCTCCCTAGCGGGGGGGCCTGGTGCTCTGTTCTTC
TRBJ2-2,14,-,-,TRBV6-5,CASSYEGLAGELFF,TGTGCCAGCAGTTACGAGGGGCTGGCCGGGGAGCTGTTTTTT
TRBJ2-1,15,TRBD1,-,TRBV7-2,CASSLAGTGVNEQFF,TGTGCCAGCAGCTTAGCCGGGACAGGGGTCAATGAGCAGTTCTTC
TRBJ2-1,15,TRBD2,-,TRBV9,CASSAPGTKLNEQFF,TGTGCCAGCAGCGCCCCAGGGACTAAACTCAATGAGCAGTTCTTC
TRBJ2-7,16,-,-,TRBV7-2,CASSPQGGGLSYEQYF,TGTGCCAGCAGCCCCCAGGGGGGCGGACTCTCCTACGAGCAGTACTTC
TRBJ2-1,14,-,-,TRBV7-8,CASSRKDSTYEQFF,TGTGCCAGCAGCAGGAAAGACAGTACCTATGAGCAGTTCTTC
TRBJ1-1,13,-,-,TRBV6-5,CASSYEPITEAFF,TGTGCCAGCAGTTACGAACCTATCACTGAAGCTTTCTTT
TRBJ2-6,17,-,-,TRBV11-2,CASSLDVRRSGANVLTF,TGTGCCAGCAGCTTAGATGTCAGAAGATCTGGGGCCAACGTCCTGACTTTC
TRBJ1-2,13,-,-,TRBV30,CAWSPQSNYGYTF,TGTGCCTGGAGCCCCCAGTCTAACTATGGCTACACCTTC
TRBJ2-1,14,-,few,TRBV5-4,CASTNGTKTGEQFF,TGTGCCAGCACCAACGGGACAAAAACCGGGGAGCAGTTCTTC
TRBJ2-1,17,TRBD1,-,TRBV11-3,CASSSSRDRGLPREQFF,TGTGCCAGCAGCTCGTCGAGGGACAGGGGGCTTCCGCGTGAGCAGTTCTTC